This T cell receptor (beta chain) was observed in a study of cytomegalovirus exposure and HLA in healthy donors. With V trimmed by 3 bases and J by 1 base, 4 bases remained unmatched. CDR1 and CDR2 from the germline V gene are SGHNT and YYREEE (reference sequence). CDR3 size: 15 residues. This clone was detected a few times. Assay: immunoSEQ multiplex PCR; the TCRdb copy retains only in-frame clones and omits some. The sample consists of fewer than 150,000 clones, more than 75% of them appearing once. Sequenced input: PBMCs. The source of this sequence is a man aged 18 to 29 in good health and CMV-seronegative. V gene TRBV5-4 combines with J gene TRBJ1-3; 7 bases line up with TRBD1. The CDR3 region is CASSSQGPSGNTIYF. The CDR3 DNA reads TGTGCCAGCAGCTCACAGGGGCCTTCTGGAAACACCATATATTTT.